These 2 T cell receptor beta chains originate from one sample sequenced in a study of T cell changes during pregnancy in multiple sclerosis (dated by TCRdb to between 2019 and 2020). Libraries were made using the immunoSEQ multiplex PCR assay. In its TCRdb copy, this immuneACCESS table keeps in-frame sequences only and misses some clones. Where compared with another copy, unresolved V genes explain less than half of these, and the others have no known cause. The sample data list some 97,000 clones, and around 90% of these were observed just once. The ten largest make up 1% to 1.5% of the sample. The material sequenced was peripheral blood, taken in the second trimester of pregnancy. These receptors originate from a female donor with multiple sclerosis, enrolled in a pregnancy study.

In its sample, this clone was seen once. V usage is TRBV9 and J usage is TRBJ1-4; no reliable D call. Germline values: CDR1 SGDLS, CDR2 YYNGEE. Trimming shortened V by 3 bases and J by 8 bases, and 14 bases separated the two germline ends. The CDR3 spans 14 residues. The CDR3, as DNA: TGTGCCAGCAGCGCCCCCGGTCCTCGAGAAAAACTGTTTTTT. This sequence encodes CASSAPGPREKLFF.

The CDR3 spells CASSPGQGAYGYTF. The CDR3 coding sequence is TGTGCCAGCAGCCCAGGGCAGGGCGCCTATGGCTACACCTTC. This rearrangement joins TRBV9 to TRBJ1-2, with D possibly matching TRBD1 (5 bases). The CDR3 contains 14 residues. The V gene lost 4 bases and the J gene lost 4 bases, with 14 bases spanning the gap. CDR1 SGDLS and CDR2 YYNGEE come from the germline V gene.